These T cell receptor beta chains were read from a single sample in a study of shared clonotypes between healthy human individuals. Generated by immunoSEQ multiplex PCR, the TCRdb table keeps only in-frame clones and is missing some. The table has some 1 million clones, about 80% seen once. The sample comprised memory CD4+ T cells sorted from blood. All receptors come from a man younger than 35 in good health. CDR3s include the opening cysteine and the closing phenylalanine or tryptophan. The order of the fields is clone size, V gene, J gene, D gene, CDR3 length, CDR3 DNA, CDR3 protein. D genes are given only for firm matches. Not every row has a clone size; where given, it reads once, few, many or a size class.

size: -; V: TRBV7-2; J: TRBJ1-4; D: -; length: 14; DNA: TGTGCCAGCAGCGGGGCAGGGGTTGGTGAAAAACTGTTTTTT; CDR3: CASSGAGVGEKLFF
size: -; V: TRBV27; J: TRBJ2-7; D: -; length: 19; DNA: TGTGCCAGCAGCAATAAGGGGCTACTAATGTCCCCCAAGGAGGACGAGCAGTACTTC; CDR3: CASSNKGLLMSPKEDEQYF
size: -; V: TRBV5-8; J: TRBJ1-5; D: -; length: 14; DNA: TGTGCCAGCAGCGGGTTGAAGGGCGGCCAGCCCCAGCATTTT; CDR3: CASSGLKGGQPQHF
size: -; V: TRBV5-6; J: TRBJ1-1; D: -; length: 15; DNA: TGTGCCAGCAGCTCCAAGGACAGCATGAACACTGAAGCTTTCTTT; CDR3: CASSSKDSMNTEAFF
size: -; V: TRBV30; J: TRBJ1-2; D: -; length: 12; DNA: TGTGCCCTCGGACGGATTCCTTATGGCTACACCTTC; CDR3: CALGRIPYGYTF
size: -; V: TRBV7-6; J: TRBJ2-1; D: -; length: 16; DNA: TGTGCCAGCAGCTCGCCCACAGGGAGGACATCGAATGAGCAGTTCTTC; CDR3: CASSSPTGRTSNEQFF
size: once; V: TRBV5-3; J: TRBJ2-6; D: -; length: 18; DNA: TGTGCCAGAAGCTTGGGACCGGAGGGACACTCTGGGGCCAACGTCCTGACTTTC; CDR3: CARSLGPEGHSGANVLTF
size: once; V: TRBV5-1; J: TRBJ2-7; D: TRBD1; length: 14; DNA: TGCGCCAGCAGCCCGGACAGGGGGTCCTACGAGCAGTACTTC; CDR3: CASSPDRGSYEQYF
size: once; V: TRBV28; J: TRBJ2-7; D: TRBD2; length: 15; DNA: TGTGCCAGCACCTCCGGGGGGGGAGGATACTACGAGCAGTACTTC; CDR3: CASTSGGGGYYEQYF
size: -; V: TRBV6-5; J: TRBJ2-3; D: -; length: 14; DNA: TGTGCCAGCAGCCCAGGGACTTTCACAGATACGCAGTATTTT; CDR3: CASSPGTFTDTQYF